This record looks at one T cell receptor beta chain sequence and its context. Its antigen is still unknown. It has no much larger one-base neighbor in the sample; base qualities were not kept. The immunoSEQ kit was used, according to the manufacturer's recommendations, to generate TCR beta libraries from genomic DNA. Library preparation used a first multiplex PCR with proprietary primers, then a second PCR adding unique barcodes, with bead cleanups after each round. A positive control reaction and a negative control reaction, both provided in the kit, were run with every batch of samples. The final libraries were assessed on an Agilent 4200 TapeStation D1000 ScreenTape, pooled by volume, and quantified by qPCR. Sequencing ran on an Illumina NextSeq500 with a MidOutput 150-cycle cartridge, using 156 Read1 and 15 Index1 cycles with kit custom primers. The pooled library was loaded at roughly 1 pM, with a roughly 20% PhiX control spiked in. The original pipeline was this. Vendor-processed data were analyzed in R, with a clonotype defined as all T cells sharing the same CDR3 nucleotide sequence. For clone abundance analyses, frequencies were normalized to the 10,000 most abundant clones per sample. Before analysis, public T cell clones were removed, and these numbered fewer than five per sample on average. An abundance difference of at least 32-fold between compartments was the criterion for calling clonotypes tumor-enriched or baseline blood-enriched. Clonotypes expanded or contracted between blood time points were identified with a beta-binomial differential abundance model. Tumor-blood repertoire similarity was measured with the Baroni-Urbani and Buser coefficient, and groups were compared using two-tailed Wilcoxon tests in R. Drawn from immuneACCESS, this table holds only the in-frame rearrangements with V and J called that TCRdb kept. Clones are partly lost; checked studies trace under half to an unresolved V gene and leave the rest unexplained. For V, J and clone size, that table is used; D and trimming come from the DNA. This sample lists some 150,000 clones; less than 85% were detected once. Of the sample, approximately 22% falls within the top ten clones.

This sample's time point label indicates: baseline pretreatment blood. The treatment or condition label of this sample denotes: 15 Gy SBRT to primary tumor, nephrectomy 4 weeks later. Serial peripheral blood from radiation-treated patients was sampled at baseline, 2 weeks and 4 weeks after SBRT to track tumor-enriched clonotypes. All patients had renal cell carcinoma with clear cell pathology. Genomic DNA for TCR sequencing was prepared using the QIAamp DNA Blood Mini Kit (Qiagen). The analyses included just those samples that passed every quality control check. This entry belongs to a study of radiation and T cells in renal cell carcinoma (dated by TCRdb to 2020 to 2021). For the study in its entirety: Samples came from a clinical trial, in which primary renal cell carcinomas received 15 Gy stereotactic body radiation therapy followed by nephrectomy 4 weeks later. A total of around 53 samples underwent TCR beta sequencing, made up of 25 or so tumors and some 27 peripheral blood samples. Across all 55 or so samples, 4 million or so unique CDR3 nucleotide sequences encoding around 2,500,000 unique CDR3 amino acid sequences were identified. Study-wide findings and limitations: Effects of radiation dose or scheduling on the TCR repertoire could not be addressed with the single-armed trial design. Because pretreatment tumor biopsies were not available, the baseline intratumoral presence of clonotypes could not be determined. In blood, the top tumor clonotypes increased from baseline to 2 weeks after radiation and then shrank by 4 weeks, which suggests a temporary expansion of tumor-resident clones. Dynamics of the blood repertoire were not tracked past 4 weeks after treatment.

CDR1 and CDR2, looked up from the germline V gene (reference sequence), are SEHNR and FQNEAQ. Trimming at the junction amounts to 2 bases on V and 0 bases on J, and the germline ends lie 5 bases apart. Reading from cysteine to phenylalanine, the CDR3 counts 13 amino acids. Solely the CDR3 DNA is kept, with 39 bases framed from the first base. The chain was built from TRBV7-9 and TRBJ2-7; the D gene is unclear. This clonotype originated in a woman between 50 and 59 years old with renal cell carcinoma. The sequencing used blood, collected from a patient whose treatment included radiotherapy and nephrectomy. The base sequence is TGTGCCAGCAGCTTAAGAGCCTCCTACGAGCAGTACTTC. This encodes CASSLRASYEQYF.